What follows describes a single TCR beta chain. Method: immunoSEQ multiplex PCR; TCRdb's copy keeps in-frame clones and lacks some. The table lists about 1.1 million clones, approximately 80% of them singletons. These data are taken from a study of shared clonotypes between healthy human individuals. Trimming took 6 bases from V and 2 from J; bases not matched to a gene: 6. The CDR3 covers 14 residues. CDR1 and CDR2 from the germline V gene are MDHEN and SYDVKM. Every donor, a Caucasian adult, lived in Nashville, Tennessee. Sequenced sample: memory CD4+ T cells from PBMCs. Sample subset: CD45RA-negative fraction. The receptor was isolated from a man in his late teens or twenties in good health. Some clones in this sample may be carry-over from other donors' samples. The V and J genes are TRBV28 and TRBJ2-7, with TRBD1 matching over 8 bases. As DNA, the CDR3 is TGTGCCAGCAGCCAACCGGGACAGGCCTACGAGCAGTACTTC. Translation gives CASSQPGQAYEQYF. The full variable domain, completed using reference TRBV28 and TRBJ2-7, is DVKVTQSSRYLVKRTGEKVFLECVQDMDHENMFWYRQDPGLGLRLIYFSYDVKMKEKGDIPEGYSVSREKKERFSLILESASTNQTSMYLCASSQPGQAYEQYFGPGTRLTVT.